This paragraph reports one TCR beta chain. Its specificity is not known. The data derive from a study of shared clonotypes between healthy human individuals. Study-level results: Limitation of the genetic and exposure-history diversity represented came from the few donors.

Sequencing used immunoSEQ multiplex PCR; TCRdb keeps in-frame clones, though not all of them. The sample carries millions of clones, just over 90% recorded once. Germline V lookup: CDR1 SGHAT, CDR2 FQNNGV. Trimming removed 3 bases from V and 0 bases from J, with 11 bases in between. The CDR3 totals 15 residues. Participating donors were healthy, HIV-negative adults free of recent acute infections or vaccinations. Specimen: naive CD4+ T cells sorted from blood. Subset described: CD45RA+ positively selected. The receptor comes from a man younger than 30 in good health. The chain recombines TRBV11-2 with TRBJ2-5, with D possibly called TRBD1 or TRBD2 (5 bases each). The CDR3 protein is CASSFTGTHQETQYF. The CDR3 nucleotides read TGTGCCAGCAGCTTCACCGGGACCCACCAAGAGACCCAGTACTTC.